The 26 T cell receptor beta chains below come from one sample, sequenced in a study of T cell changes during pregnancy in multiple sclerosis. The method was immunoSEQ multiplex PCR; TCRdb's version includes in-frame clones alone and lacks a portion of them. The sample includes tens of thousands of clones, roughly 89% of them seen just once. The material was CD8+ T cells from peripheral blood mononuclear cells, obtained in the third trimester of pregnancy. The receptors shown here come from a female donor with multiple sclerosis, enrolled in a pregnancy study.

The chain recombines TRBV4-3 with TRBJ2-2; weak D call: TRBD1 (6 bases). The length of the CDR3 is 14 residues. Germline lookup yields CDR1 LGHNA and CDR2 YSLEER. The ends were cut back, 4 bases at V and 6 bases at J, with 12 bases in the middle. CDR3 residues: CASSPGTLAGELFF. In DNA form, the CDR3 reads TGCGCCAGCAGCCCCGGGACATTGGCCGGGGAGCTGTTTTTT.

The gene calls are TRBV2 and TRBJ2-1; D is ambiguous. The germline V gene has CDR1 SNHLY and CDR2 FYNNEI. The CDR3 is 11 amino acids. Trimming removed 11 bases at V and 6 bases at J, with 11 bases between. CDR3 protein: CAGHRSNEQFF. For the CDR3, the DNA is TGTGCCGGCCATAGGAGCAATGAGCAGTTCTTC.

This rearrangement joins TRBV5-1 to TRBJ2-7, with 9 bases identical to TRBD1. This CDR3 contains 15 residues. Trimming cost V 5 bases and J 0 bases; bases outside gene matches: 6. Germline V gene sequence: CDR1 SGHRS, CDR2 YFSETQ. CDR3 nucleotide sequence: TGCGCCAGCAGGCCGGACAGGGGTGCCTCCTACGAGCAGTACTTC. It specifies CASRPDRGASYEQYF.

This chain connects TRBV9 to TRBJ1-6, with D possibly matching TRBD1 (6 bases). The CDR3 contains 14 residues. V lost 4 bases and J lost 6, with 11 bases in between. Per germline, CDR1 SGDLS and CDR2 YYNGEE. CDR3: CASSPSGVNSPLHF. The CDR3 nucleotides read TGTGCCAGCAGCCCCTCAGGGGTTAATTCACCCCTCCACTTT.

Here the CDR3 DNA reads TGTGCCAGCAGTCCGCGAACAGGGGAAGAAGCTTTCTTT. Protein sequence: CASSPRTGEEAFF. The chain is built from TRBV27 and TRBJ1-1; 7 nucleotides align to TRBD1. Germline V gene sequence: CDR1 MNHEY, CDR2 SMNVEV (reference sequence). J lost 8 bases, V lost 5 bases, and 8 bases had no gene match. There are 13 residues in the CDR3.

The J gene is TRBJ1-5, the V gene TRBV10-1; D unresolved. This CDR3 is built from 17 residues. V lost 8 bases, J lost 0 bases, and 20 bases lay in between. CDR1 and CDR2 (germline): WNHNN, SYGVQD (reference sequence). CDR3: CASQSIGLSYSNQPQHF. The CDR3 DNA reads as TGCGCCAGCCAGTCTATCGGACTTTCATATAGCAATCAGCCCCAGCATTTT.

This clone showed up just once. The chain uses TRBV27 and TRBJ2-7, with TRBD1 matching over 10 bases. The germline V gene has CDR1 MNHEY and CDR2 SMNVEV (reference sequence). CDR3 size: 14 residues. V lost 5 bases, J lost 5 bases, and 6 bases stayed unmatched. The DNA of the CDR3 is TGTGCCAGCAGTCCTGGGACAGGGGCCAACGAGCAGTACTTC. This sequence encodes CASSPGTGANEQYF.

The rearrangement joins TRBV2 to TRBJ2-2; 16 nucleotides line up with TRBD2. Trimming cost V 5 bases and J 6 bases; bases outside gene matches: 3. CDR3 length: 16 residues. Germline lookup yields CDR1 SNHLY and CDR2 FYNNEI. In DNA form, the CDR3 reads TGTGCCAGCAGTACCGGGACTAGCGGGGGGGCCGGGGAGCTGTTTTTT. It translates to CASSTGTSGGAGELFF. The full variable domain, completed using reference TRBV2 and TRBJ2-2, is EPEVTQTPSHQVTQMGQEVILRCVPISNHLYFYWYRQILGQKVEFLVSFYNNEISEKSEIFDDQFSVERPDGSNFTLKIRSTKLEDSAMYFCASSTGTSGGAGELFFGEGSRLTVL.

The J gene is TRBJ2-3, the V gene TRBV9; 7 bases match TRBD1. J gave up 2 bases and V 3 bases, and 6 bases lay outside the gene matches. Germline V CDR1 and CDR2: SGDLS, YYNGEE. The length of the CDR3 is 15 residues. The CDR3 DNA is TGTGCCAGCAGCGAGGGACAGACAGACACAGATACGCAGTATTTT. As protein: CASSEGQTDTDTQYF.

J is TRBJ1-2 and V is TRBV29-1, with 7 bases fitting TRBD1. Germline lookup yields CDR1 SQVTM and CDR2 ANQGSEA. This CDR3 is 13 amino acids long. The trim removed 6 bases at V and 0 bases at J, leaving 4 bases unmatched. The CDR3 DNA follows: TGCAGCGTAACGACAGGGCCTAACTATGGCTACACCTTC. It specifies CSVTTGPNYGYTF.

This chain uses TRBV27 with TRBJ2-7; D gene unclear. CDR1 is MNHEY and CDR2 is SMNVEV in the germline V gene (reference sequence). V gave up 3 bases and J gave up 3 bases, with 12 bases separating them. CDR3 size: 14 residues. The CDR3 loop reads CASSLASSGYEQYF. DNA of the CDR3: TGTGCCAGCAGTTTGGCCTCATCGGGCTACGAGCAGTACTTC.

This chain joins TRBV27 and TRBJ2-7, with 9 positions matching TRBD2. V lost 5 bases to trimming and J lost 2 bases; unmatched junction nucleotides: 13. The CDR3 length is 17 residues. CDR1 and CDR2 from the germline V gene are MNHEY and SMNVEV (reference sequence). CDR3: CASSGSSGGLLPYEQYF. The CDR3 bases are TGTGCCAGCAGTGGTAGCAGCGGGGGGCTTTTACCCTACGAGCAGTACTTC.

The chain carries TRBV5-4 and TRBJ2-6; possible D gene TRBD2, 7 bases. This CDR3 is 20 amino acids long. Germline loops: CDR1 SGHNT, CDR2 YYREEE (reference sequence). V lost 4 bases to trimming and J lost 0 bases, with 23 bases between them. CDR3 loop: CASSVTRWGLAVSGANVLTF. CDR3 sequence (DNA): TGTGCCAGCAGCGTGACGAGGTGGGGGCTAGCGGTCTCTGGGGCCAACGTCCTGACTTTC.

The chain has TRBV7-9 and TRBJ2-7; 7 bases align to TRBD1. The V gene's germline CDR1 is SEHNR and CDR2 FQNEAQ (reference sequence). Trimming at V came to 3 bases and at J to 4 bases, leaving 9 bases not matched to a gene. The CDR3 totals 15 residues. CDR3 DNA sequence: TGTGCCAGCAGCTTTGTGACAGGGTTAGGGTACGAGCAGTACTTC. This gives the protein CASSFVTGLGYEQYF.

V is TRBV19 and J is TRBJ1-5, with D hard to call. There are 14 residues in the CDR3. Germline V gives CDR1 LNHDA, CDR2 SQIVND (reference sequence). Trimming pared 1 base from V and 3 bases from J, leaving 7 bases between. The DNA for the CDR3 is TGTGCCAGTAGTATAGGCAGGTACAATCAGCCCCAGCATTTT. This translates into CASSIGRYNQPQHF.

The V gene is TRBV4-3, the J gene TRBJ1-3, with D unclear. This CDR3 comprises 16 residues. CDR1 and CDR2 (germline): LGHNA, YSLEER. Trimming cost V 0 bases and J 0 bases, with 9 bases left between them. CDR3 amino acids: CASSQDTYASGNTIYF. The DNA for the CDR3 is TGCGCCAGCAGCCAAGATACTTATGCCTCTGGAAACACCATATATTTT.

The rearrangement joins TRBV5-4 to TRBJ1-2, with TRBD1 as a possible D gene (5 bases). Germline values: CDR1 SGHNT, CDR2 YYREEE (reference sequence). The CDR3 is made up of 13 amino acids. The V gene lost 4 bases and the J gene lost 2 bases, with 9 bases spanning the gap. The chain's CDR3 is CASSTDSNYGYTF. The CDR3, as DNA: TGTGCCAGCAGCACCGACAGCAACTATGGCTACACCTTC.

This chain links TRBV7-6 with TRBJ2-3; 7 positions match TRBD1. The CDR3 extends over 16 amino acids. Unmatched junction bases numbered 8, after V lost 5 bases and J lost 0 bases. Per germline, CDR1 SGHVS and CDR2 FNYEAQ. CDR3 sequence reads: CASSAGTATSTDTQYF. The CDR3 region has the DNA TGTGCCAGCAGCGCAGGGACAGCTACTAGCACAGATACGCAGTATTTT.

The chain joins TRBV9 to TRBJ2-1, with 8 positions matching TRBD2. The V gene end was trimmed by 0 bases and the J gene end by 2 bases; junction bases not matched to a gene: 10. Germline V gene lookup returns CDR1 SGDLS and CDR2 YYNGEE. There are 18 residues in the CDR3. DNA for the CDR3: TGTGCCAGCAGCGTAGGACCGCTACCGGGACTAGCCTACAATGAGCAGTTCTTC. Translation gives CASSVGPLPGLAYNEQFF.

This chain joins TRBV13 and TRBJ2-5; TRBD1 agrees at 7 bases. V shed 7 bases and J 6 bases; nucleotides not matched to a gene: 11. Germline V gene sequence: CDR1 PRHDT, CDR2 FYEKMQ (reference sequence). CDR3 length: 14 amino acids. This CDR3 reads CASNLRGPGQTQYF. CDR3 in DNA: TGTGCCAGCAACCTAAGGGGGCCAGGGCAGACCCAGTACTTC.

The chain couples TRBV9 to TRBJ2-5; TRBD2 agrees at 8 bases. V lost 3 bases to trimming and J lost 7 bases; unmatched junction nucleotides: 8. The CDR3 loop spans 14 amino acids. Germline CDR1 SGDLS, CDR2 YYNGEE. The CDR3 protein is CASSAGTSSGTQYF. For the CDR3, the DNA is TGTGCCAGCAGCGCTGGGACTAGTTCGGGGACCCAGTACTTC. Full variable domain (missing parts from reference TRBV9 and TRBJ2-5): DSGVTQTPKHLITATGQRVTLRCSPRSGDLSVYWYQQSLDQGLQFLIQYYNGEERAKGNILERFSAQQFPDLHSELNLSSLELGDSALYFCASSAGTSSGTQYFGPGTRLLVL.

This clone was observed many times. The chain recombines TRBV6-4 with TRBJ2-3; 12 positions agree with TRBD2. CDR1 is MRHNA and CDR2 is SNTAGT in the germline V gene. The CDR3 spans 16 residues. With 4 bases clipped from V and 0 bases from J, the junction kept 2 bases outside the gene matches. CDR3 coding DNA: TGTGCCAGCAGTGGACTAGCGGGAGAAAGCACAGATACGCAGTATTTT. Translation: CASSGLAGESTDTQYF.

The chain combines TRBV7-8 with TRBJ2-5; D gene ambiguous. V lost 2 bases, J lost 5 bases, and 9 bases lay in between. This CDR3 comprises 13 residues. Germline V lookup: CDR1 SGHVS, CDR2 FQNEAQ. CDR3 in amino acids: CASSLFRLETQYF. The CDR3 nucleotides are TGTGCCAGCAGCTTATTCAGACTCGAGACCCAGTACTTC.

The V and J genes are TRBV10-3 and TRBJ1-5, with D possibly matching TRBD1 (6 bases). The CDR3 sequence is 17 residues long. CDR1 is ENHRY and CDR2 is SYGVKD in the germline V gene. Trimming removed 0 bases at V and 3 bases at J, with 15 bases between. This CDR3 reads CAISESILGGSNQPQHF. CDR3 sequence (DNA): TGTGCCATCAGTGAGTCGATATTAGGGGGATCCAATCAGCCCCAGCATTTT.

This clone was observed a single time. The rearrangement uses TRBV6-4 and TRBJ2-3; 7 bases line up with TRBD1. CDR1 MRHNA and CDR2 SNTAGT come from the germline V gene. CDR3 length: 14 amino acids. After removal of 5 bases from V and 1 base from J, the junction contained 3 bases not matched to a gene. The CDR3 region has the DNA TGTGCCAGCAGTCGGACAGGCGGCACAGATACGCAGTATTTT. Its protein is CASSRTGGTDTQYF.

The chain has TRBV9 and TRBJ1-2, with D uncertain. V shed 0 bases and J shed 0 bases, with 9 bases lying between them. CDR3 length: 15 residues. Looked up from germline, CDR1 is SGDLS and CDR2 is YYNGEE. For the CDR3, the DNA is TGTGCCAGCAGCGTAGGAGGAGTCCCTAACTATGGCTACACCTTC. This codes for CASSVGGVPNYGYTF.